A selection of T cell receptor beta chains follows, all from one sample in a study of T cells in Graves' hyperthyroidism and ophthalmopathy. MiXCR, applied by TCRdb to the multiplex PCR reads, yields one record per CDR3 protein. Of about 250,000 distinct CDR3 sequences in the sample, approximately 23% were seen once. Sequenced sample: blood. These receptors were collected from a woman between 35 and 50 years old with Graves' ophthalmopathy. Each CDR3 is given with its conserved first and last residue. Each record gives: J gene, D gene, V gene, clone size, CDR3 protein, CDR3 DNA. D genes are given only for firm matches. Size values are once, few and many counts, or a class for expanded clones, and some rows have none.

J: TRBJ2-7; D: TRBD1; V: TRBV7-6; size: many; CDR3: CASSLGQGGTYEQYF; DNA: TGTGCCAGCAGCTTGGGACAGGGGGGAACCTACGAGCAGTACTTC
J: TRBJ1-2; D: -; V: TRBV28; size: many; CDR3: CASSLPGQQGCIF; DNA: TGTGCCAGCAGCCTCCCAGGACAGCAGGGCTGCATCTTC
J: TRBJ1-5; D: TRBD1; V: TRBV28; size: many; CDR3: CASSLDRAGQPQHF; DNA: TGTGCCAGCAGTTTAGACAGGGCCGGGCAGCCCCAGCATTTT
J: TRBJ1-1; D: -; V: TRBV6-5; size: -; CDR3: CASSYLSTEAFF; DNA: TGTGCCAGCAGTTACTTGTCAACTGAAGCTTTCTTT
J: TRBJ2-7; D: TRBD1; V: TRBV27; size: -; CDR3: CASSPYRGPVYEQYF; DNA: TGTGCCAGCAGCCCGTACAGGGGGCCTGTATACGAGCAGTACTTC
J: TRBJ1-1; D: -; V: TRBV5-6; size: many; CDR3: CASSRGRNTEAFF; DNA: TGTGCCAGCAGCCGCGGGCGGAACACTGAAGCTTTCTTT
J: TRBJ2-7; D: TRBD2; V: TRBV20-1; size: many; CDR3: CSARDHRRGLYEQYF; DNA: TGCAGTGCTAGAGACCATCGGCGGGGGTTATACGAGCAGTACTTC
J: TRBJ2-5; D: TRBD1; V: TRBV19; size: many; CDR3: CASSKRDSIQETQYF; DNA: TGTGCCAGTAGCAAACGGGACAGCATCCAAGAGACCCAGTACTTC
J: TRBJ1-1; D: -; V: TRBV24-1; size: once; CDR3: CATSDPPSQEAFF; DNA: TGTGCCACCAGTGATCCTCCGTCCCAGGAAGCTTTCTTT
J: TRBJ2-5; D: -; V: TRBV7-8; size: many; CDR3: CASSLVSGKETQYF; DNA: TGTGCCAGCAGCTTAGTATCAGGGAAGGAGACCCAGTACTTC
J: TRBJ2-6; D: -; V: TRBV20-1; size: -; CDR3: CSARDSGNVLTF; DNA: TGCAGTGCTAGAGACTCAGGGAACGTCCTGACTTTC